This section outlines one TCR beta chain sequence together with its context. No cognate antigen has been identified for it. No base quality information exists; no much larger clone differs at one position. Using the deep immunoSEQ assay, TCR CDR3 regions were amplified from genomic DNA by multiplex PCR. For each cell subset, the extracted genomic DNA was distributed evenly across all wells of several immunoSEQ 96-well plates, and each plate served as one replicate. Each replicate PCR for sorted subsets received 150 to 250 ng genomic DNA, equal to around 32,000 T cell genomes. The purified libraries were quantified using a Qubit 3.0 fluorometer, sized with a Bioanalyzer 2100, and then quantified again using the KAPA Library Quantification kit. A separate single-read 150-cycle Illumina NextSeq 550 flow cell was used to sequence each immunoSEQ 96-well plate. In the source study's methods: Because only junctional sequences without quality scores were contained in the immunoSEQ output, filtering matching that applied to full-length reads could not be performed. To assign V/J genes and CDR3, sequences were annotated using PyIR, a Python wrapper for IgBLAST v1.9, with IMGT germline references. Reads with weak V/J assignments (E-value above 1e-6), missing CDR3, stop codons, out-of-frame junctions, or ambiguous translated residues were removed. V3J clonotypes were defined by identical inferred V gene, J gene, and CDR3 amino acid sequence. The percentage overlap between two repertoires was calculated by dividing the number of shared unique clonotypes by the size of the smaller repertoire. Richness of each repertoire was evaluated using RTK rarefaction, the Chao1 estimator, and Recon v2.1 estimates of unobserved clonotypes. OLGA was used to compute generation probabilities for all TCRbeta clonotypes that the gDNA method yielded from a handful of donors. The table was pulled from immuneACCESS by TCRdb, which kept in-frame rearrangements only. Such tables lose some clones; where checked, under half of the loss comes from unresolved V genes, and the rest has no known cause. D and trimming were read from the DNA, whereas the V and J calls and clone size are those reported in that table. The sample table records 2 million to 3 million clones; over 85% of these occur just once. The biggest ten clones account for about 0.39% of the sample.

This entry comes from a study of shared clonotypes between healthy human individuals (dated by TCRdb to 2020 to 2021). About the full investigation: Three men and two women, aged 18 to 49 years, made up the cohort. For each donor, CD4 naive and CD4 memory were each run on three plates, CD8 naive on two plates, and CD8 memory on one plate. The study deeply sequenced blood TCR repertoires of five healthy adults to estimate repertoire size and the extent of clonotype sharing between individuals. Different laboratories and diverse techniques were used to prepare libraries and sequence TCR repertoires, to increase sequencing depth and limit assay-specific biases. Between about 0.8 and 9 billion PBMCs per donor were obtained by leukapheresis. General conclusions and limits of the study: Incomplete sequencing was indicated by rarefaction of sorted-subset datasets, despite the large sequencing depth. Roughly 5% of naive CD4, 3.5% of naive CD8, 2.3% of memory CD4, and about 0.4% of memory CD8 clonotypes were shared across a few donors. Larger estimated clonotype richness was generally found for naive subsets than for memory subsets. Pairwise subsampling led to the expectation that sequencing depth would affect the degree of clonotype sharing among donors. Compared with non-shared clonotypes, the clonotypes found in all four sorted-subset donors had higher generation probabilities. The small number of donors limited the genetic and exposure-history diversity represented. Only blood was sampled, and tissue TCR repertoires likely differ from those in blood.

V loses 7 bases, J loses 4 bases, and the germline ends lie 14 bases apart. The CDR3, cysteine through phenylalanine, is 14 amino acids long. Here the CDR3 DNA is all that survives: 42 bases in frame from base 1. For CDR1 and CDR2, the germline V gene lists MDHEN and SYDVKM. Donors were healthy HIV-negative adults with no recently reported acute infections or vaccinations. All donors were Caucasian adults living in Nashville, Tennessee, USA. CD4+ T cells were enriched through magnetic negative selection, after which naive cells were positively selected on CD45RA and the remaining negative fraction served as the memory subset. Blood was collected by leukapheresis, and PBMCs were isolated by Ficoll-Histopaque density gradient centrifugation and then cryopreserved in liquid nitrogen vapor phase. Analytical flow cytometry was used to check the purity and quantity of each magnetically sorted T cell population. Each sorted fraction had its genomic DNA isolated and then quantified by UV absorbance on a Nanodrop 2000c.

The chain is made from TRBV28 and TRBJ2-1, with the D gene not clear enough to name. The receptor was derived from a man aged 18 to 30 in good health. Some clones in this sample may be carry-over from other donors' samples. Sequencing was carried out using naive CD4+ T cells from PBMCs. The cell subset or site label on this specimen signifies: CD45RA+ positively selected. This receptor carries the CDR3 CASTSGQRYNEQFF. The sequence in DNA is TGTGCCAGCACGTCTGGGCAGCGATACAATGAGCAGTTCTTC.